This TCR beta chain came from a study of vaccination effects on CD4 cells after COVID-19. Study-wide context: Following the second dose by a median of 72 days, the post-vaccine samples were obtained.

Produced via immunoSEQ multiplex PCR; TCRdb's table is partial and in-frame only. The sample has more than 65,000 clones; 70% to 90% are singletons. Concerning this clone itself: Antigen specificity is unknown.

Before sequencing took place, the ViraFEST assay used viral peptide pools to expand antigen-specific CD4+ T cells. The authors isolated CD4+ T cells after around 11 days of culture. Each participant was given two doses of one vaccine (BNT162b2 or mRNA-1273). Researchers reported culturing two million PBMC in each well, adding 10 IU/ml IL-2 and 9 to 10 ug/ml peptides. This clonotype originated in a human donor who received a COVID-19 vaccine. Sequenced material: CD4+ T cells from PBMCs cultured with HCoV-229E spike peptides, taken after COVID-19 vaccination.

CDR3: CASSSDRGHEKLFF. The CDR3 coding sequence is TGTGCCAGCAGCTCGGACAGGGGTCATGAAAAACTGTTTTTT. This chain joins TRBV7-2 and TRBJ1-4, with 9 bases lining up with TRBD1. CDR1 is SGHTA and CDR2 is FQGNSA in the germline V gene. J gave up 6 bases and V 4 bases, and 3 bases lay outside the gene matches. This CDR3 is 14 amino acids long.